This T cell receptor (beta chain) was sequenced during a study of OX40 agonist ivuxolimab in advanced cancers. About the study: Partial responses were achieved by three patients, one with hepatocellular carcinoma and two with cutaneous melanoma. Whole-study findings and limits: On average, CD8+ T cells had more expanded clones than CD4+.

The CDR3 has 14 residues. With 0 bases removed from V and 6 bases from J, the gap between germline ends came to 9 bases. Germline V gives CDR1 SEHNR, CDR2 FQNEAQ (reference sequence). Generated by immunoSEQ multiplex PCR, the TCRdb table keeps only in-frame clones and is missing some. This table has 30,000 to 35,000 clones, over 80% appearing once. With respect to this clone: Its antigen is still unknown.

This receptor was taken from an adult with an advanced solid tumor such as melanoma, head and neck, liver or kidney cancer. The chain uses TRBV7-9 and TRBJ1-5; a possible D gene is TRBD1 (6 bases). The sample consisted of CD4+ or CD8+ T cells sorted from blood, taken in a trial of the OX40 agonist ivuxolimab. The CDR3 DNA is TGTGCCAGCAGCTTAGCTGGGGGGGCTCAGCCCCAGCATTTT. Protein product: CASSLAGGAQPQHF.